These 14 T cell receptor beta chains were sequenced from one sample in a study of PD-1 blockade in classical Hodgkin lymphoma. Every single patient, without exception, relapsed after autologous stem cell transplantation, and brentuximab vedotin exposure varied. Thawed PBMCs supplied CD8+ T cells via magnetic negative selection. Assay used: immunoSEQ multiplex PCR; TCRdb lists only in-frame clones, some missing. The table records more than 9,500 clones, approximately 81% of them present only once. Material: CD8+ T cells from blood, obtained at baseline. The receptors were gathered from a human donor with classical Hodgkin lymphoma.

The chain combines TRBV7-9 with TRBJ1-2; D remains unclear. The V and J ends lost 1 base and 9 bases respectively, with 9 bases between them. The CDR3 covers 12 residues. CDR1 and CDR2 from the germline V gene are SEHNR and FQNEAQ (reference sequence). CDR3 in DNA: TGTGCCAGCAGCTTAGGAGATAGGAGCTACACCTTC. This gives the protein CASSLGDRSYTF.

The V and J genes are TRBV2 and TRBJ2-7; either TRBD1 or TRBD2 may fit D (6 bases each). This CDR3 is 17 amino acids long. The germline CDR1 and CDR2 sequences are SNHLY and FYNNEI. Trimming removed 2 bases at V and 3 bases at J, with 20 bases between. This CDR3 is CASSESGAGGPIYEQYF. The CDR3 DNA is TGTGCCAGCAGTGAATCGGGGGCGGGCGGTCCGATCTACGAGCAGTACTTC. The full variable domain, with the rest looked up from reference TRBV2 and TRBJ2-7, is EPEVTQTPSHQVTQMGQEVILRCVPISNHLYFYWYRQILGQKVEFLVSFYNNEISEKSEIFDDQFSVERPDGSNFTLKIRSTKLEDSAMYFCASSESGAGGPIYEQYFGPGTRLTVT.

This clone is labeled hyperexpanded. V is TRBV29-1 and J is TRBJ2-7; D call uncertain. Germline CDR1 SQVTM, CDR2 ANQGSEA. CDR3 length equals 13 residues. The V end lost 3 bases, the J end lost 3 bases, and 12 bases lay between the germline ends. As DNA, the CDR3 is TGCAGCGTTGATGACGGTTCTCTCTACGAGCAGTACTTC. Its translation: CSVDDGSLYEQYF.

The rearrangement uses TRBV7-6 and TRBJ2-2; D gene ambiguous. V was cut by 2 bases and J by 1 base, with 14 bases left in between. The CDR3 loop spans 17 amino acids. The germline CDR1 and CDR2 sequences are SGHVS and FNYEAQ. Here the CDR3 reads CASSLLTQSLNTGELFF. The CDR3, as DNA: TGTGCCAGCAGCTTATTGACTCAGAGCCTGAACACCGGGGAGCTGTTTTTT.

The rearrangement links TRBV19 to TRBJ2-7; unclear D gene. The germline V gene encodes CDR1 LNHDA and CDR2 SQIVND (reference sequence). Trimming removed 1 base at V and 5 bases at J, with 9 bases between. This CDR3 spans 13 amino acids. In nucleotides, the CDR3 is TGTGCCAGTAGTATAGGCGGCTCGAACGAGCAGTACTTC. Translated, it gives CASSIGGSNEQYF.

The chain uses TRBV5-4 and TRBJ2-5, with D possibly TRBD2 on 5 matching bases. This CDR3 comprises 15 residues. Per germline, CDR1 SGHNT and CDR2 YYREEE (reference sequence). Trimming cost V 7 bases and J 5 bases, with 21 bases left between them. In DNA, the CDR3 is TGTGCCAGCGGAACCCCGGGCTCCGGGAAGGAGACCCAGTACTTC. Translating gives CASGTPGSGKETQYF.

This clone came up a few times. V gene TRBV25-1 combines with J gene TRBJ1-1, with unresolved D. CDR1 is MGHDK, CDR2 SYGVNS, per germline. The CDR3 runs to 11 residues. V was trimmed by 6 bases and J by 3 bases, leaving 5 bases between them. The CDR3 bases are TGTGCCAGCAGGGGATACACTGAAGCTTTCTTT. It codes for CASRGYTEAFF.

This chain connects TRBV11-2 to TRBJ2-7; unclear D gene. Germline V gene sequence: CDR1 SGHAT, CDR2 FQNNGV. The CDR3 has 15 amino acids. Trimming cost V 5 bases and J 0 bases, with 14 bases left between them. Written as DNA, the CDR3 is TGTGCCAGCAGCGGAGACGTCCGAAGCTCCTACGAGCAGTACTTC. Protein: CASSGDVRSSYEQYF.

This chain joins TRBV5-1 and TRBJ1-5; D uncertain. The CDR3 is 17 amino acids. The germline CDR1 and CDR2 sequences are SGHRS and YFSETQ. V was pared by 2 bases and J by 0 bases, with 15 bases between. CDR3 DNA sequence: TGCGCCAGCAGCTTCCGTTGGACTCATTATAGCAATCAGCCCCAGCATTTT. Its protein is CASSFRWTHYSNQPQHF.

The chain is built from TRBV23-1 and TRBJ1-1; TRBD1 is a possible D gene (5 bases). TRBV23-1 belongs to the ORF category, with a function that is uncertain. V lost 9 bases to trimming and J lost 11 bases, with 16 bases between them. This CDR3 is 11 amino acids long. The CDR3 protein is CASAALGVAFF. In DNA, the CDR3 is TGCGCCAGTGCGGCTTTGGGGGTGGCTTTCTTT.

The V gene is TRBV5-8, the J gene TRBJ1-4, with 9 nucleotides matching TRBD1. CDR1 and CDR2 (germline): SGHTS, YDEGEE. This CDR3 has 15 amino acids. The V segment lost 4 bases and the J segment 7 bases; nucleotides outside the gene matches: 8. CDR3 residues: CASSEGTGIGEKLFF. The CDR3 DNA is TGTGCCAGCAGCGAGGGGACAGGGATTGGTGAAAAACTGTTTTTT.

The chain uses TRBV5-6 and TRBJ1-2, with 9 bases fitting TRBD1. The CDR3 runs to 14 residues. Germline V gene sequence: CDR1 SGHDT, CDR2 YYEEEE. Trimming at V came to 4 bases and at J to 7 bases, leaving 8 bases not matched to a gene. CDR3 in amino acids: CASSLVWTGAGYTF. Here the CDR3 DNA reads TGTGCCAGCAGCCTAGTTTGGACAGGGGCTGGCTACACCTTC.

The V call is TRBV19, the J call TRBJ2-7; TRBD1 agrees at 10 bases. The germline V gene has CDR1 LNHDA and CDR2 SQIVND (reference sequence). The CDR3 loop spans 14 amino acids. The V segment lost 3 bases and the J segment 3 bases; nucleotides outside the gene matches: 2. CDR3 nucleotide sequence: TGTGCCAGTAGTATGGGACAGGGGATCTACGAGCAGTACTTC. This encodes CASSMGQGIYEQYF.

The chain employs TRBV5-1 and TRBJ1-2; D may be TRBD1 (6 bases). The CDR3 contains 13 residues. Looked up from germline, CDR1 is SGHRS and CDR2 is YFSETQ. V shed 1 base and J shed 6 bases, with 10 bases lying between them. CDR3 in amino acids: CASSLTGNDGYTF. In nucleotides, the CDR3 is TGCGCCAGCAGCTTGACAGGGAATGATGGCTACACCTTC.